The 20 T cell receptor beta chains presented below share a single source sample, sequenced in a study of T-cell memory formation after mild COVID-19. TCRdb re-called the 5' RACE reads with MiXCR, one entry per CDR3 protein. This table has fewer than 650,000 distinct CDR3 sequences, roughly 22% appearing once. Input material: PBMCs or a T cell subset sorted from them (not recorded which). The receptors stem from an adult woman who had mild COVID-19 (a few samples of this study predate the infection). Cell type and time point are not known.

The chain employs TRBV9 and TRBJ2-1; 10 nucleotides align to TRBD2. V lost 4 bases to trimming and J lost 8 bases; unmatched junction nucleotides: 24. The CDR3 is 20 residues long. Germline values: CDR1 SGDLS, CDR2 YYNGEE. CDR3 sequence: CASSLRDSGGHSGGVDEQFF. The CDR3 DNA reads TGTGCCAGCAGCCTCCGCGATAGCGGGGGGCACAGCGGAGGTGTGGATGAGCAGTTCTTC.

This clonotype has just a few counts. The chain has TRBV20-1 and TRBJ1-1; TRBD1 is a possible D gene (6 bases). Trimming pared 6 bases from V and 1 base from J, leaving 18 bases between. Looked up from germline, CDR1 is DFQATT and CDR2 is SNEGSKA (reference sequence). The CDR3 runs 15 residues. CDR3 amino acids: CSARRGGRENTEAFF. DNA of the CDR3: TGCAGTGCCCGGAGGGGGGGGCGGGAGAACACTGAAGCTTTCTTT.

This clonotype was seen a few times. CDR3 nucleotides: TGTGCCAGCAGCGTAGGAGGGACGGGTAATTCACCCCTCCACTTT. Translating it yields CASSVGGTGNSPLHF. The chain couples TRBV9 to TRBJ1-6; D possibly corresponds to TRBD1 (5 bases). Trimming cost V 0 bases and J 6 bases, with 10 bases left between them. CDR3 length: 15 amino acids. The germline V gene has CDR1 SGDLS and CDR2 YYNGEE.

The chain employs TRBV7-8 and TRBJ1-4; TRBD1 aligns across 10 bases. There are 17 residues in the CDR3. In germline, CDR1 is SGHVS, CDR2 FQNEAQ. Trimming at V came to 5 bases and at J to 3 bases, leaving 9 bases not matched to a gene. The CDR3 DNA reads as TGTGCCAGCAGCCCAGGACAGGGGGTTGCTGCTAATGAAAAACTGTTTTTT. Encoded protein: CASSPGQGVAANEKLFF.

This clonotype was seen a handful of times. This chain links TRBV29-1 with TRBJ2-4; TRBD2 matches 10 bases. The J segment lost 7 bases and the V segment lost 4 bases, leaving 1 base of the junction unmatched. From germline, CDR1 is SQVTM and CDR2 ANQGSEA. This CDR3 is 12 amino acids long. The CDR3 DNA reads TGCAGCGTTGTAGCGGGGGGCAACATTCAGTACTTC. Protein: CSVVAGGNIQYF.

V gene TRBV12-3 or TRBV12-4 combines with J gene TRBJ2-1; a weak D match, TRBD2 (5 bases). This CDR3 comprises 16 residues. The ends were cut back, 5 bases at V and 3 bases at J, with 17 bases in the middle. Here the CDR3 DNA reads TGTGCCAGCAGTCCTAGCCCGCCTAGCCTCTACAATGAGCAGTTCTTC. Its translation: CASSPSPPSLYNEQFF.

In its sample, this clonotype was seen a few times. The CDR3 loop reads CASSPGGRNSPLHF. CDR3 bases: TGTGCCAGCAGCCCAGGGGGGCGGAATTCACCCCTCCACTTT. This rearrangement joins TRBV12-3 or TRBV12-4 to TRBJ1-6; 7 bases line up with TRBD1. The CDR3 loop spans 14 amino acids. The ends lost 6 bases at V and 7 bases at J; junction bases unmatched: 6.

This clonotype was counted between two and nine times. The chain carries TRBV12-3 or TRBV12-4 and TRBJ1-1; D gene uncertain. The CDR3 covers 14 residues. With 0 bases removed from V and 3 bases from J, the gap between germline ends came to 8 bases. The CDR3 nucleotides read TGTGCCAGCAGTTTAGCCGGAGAGGACACTGAAGCTTTCTTT. Translation: CASSLAGEDTEAFF.

This clonotype was picked up a small number of times. The V gene is TRBV29-1, the J gene TRBJ2-7; 8 bases are a match to TRBD2. Trimming at V came to 3 bases and at J to 0 bases, leaving 7 bases not matched to a gene. Germline V gives CDR1 SQVTM, CDR2 ANQGSEA. The CDR3 has 15 residues. CDR3 region: CSVDGTGTSSYEQYF. CDR3 DNA sequence: TGCAGCGTTGATGGCACCGGGACTAGCTCCTACGAGCAGTACTTC.

For the CDR3, the DNA is TGTGCCAGCAGCTTAGGTGGCGTGCTCCACTTT. The encoded protein is CASSLGGVLHF. V gene TRBV7-9 combines with J gene TRBJ1-6; D ambiguous. V shed 1 base and J shed 16 bases, with 8 bases lying between them. The CDR3 totals 11 residues. Germline V lookup: CDR1 SEHNR, CDR2 FQNEAQ (reference sequence).

Worth noting for this clonotype: One junction end disagrees with the germline gene, perhaps due to a read error. J is TRBJ2-4 and V is TRBV2; the match to TRBD1 covers 8 bases. The germline CDR1 and CDR2 sequences are SNHLY and FYNNEI. CDR3 length: 11 residues. CDR3 coding DNA: TGTGCCAGCAGCGACCAGGGACAGGTTGACTTC. Encoded protein: CASSDQGQVDF. Using reference TRBV2 and TRBJ2-4 for the parts outside the CDR3, the full variable domain is EPEVTQTPSHQVTQMGQEVILRCVPISNHLYFYWYRQILGQKVEFLVSFYNNEISEKSEIFDDQFSVERPDGSNFTLKIRSTKLEDSAMYFCASSDQGQVDFGAGTRLSVL.

This clonotype was seen only a few times. The rearrangement joins TRBV7-8 to TRBJ2-5, with 8 bases that match TRBD2. The CDR3 spans 15 residues. Germline loops: CDR1 SGHVS, CDR2 FQNEAQ. With V trimmed by 4 bases and J by 2 bases, 6 bases remained unmatched. This CDR3 is CASSSKRETQETQYF. CDR3 in DNA: TGTGCCAGCAGCTCGAAGCGGGAGACACAAGAGACCCAGTACTTC.

The J gene is TRBJ1-1, the V gene TRBV12-3 or TRBV12-4; 7 nucleotides match TRBD1. CDR3 size: 15 residues. Trimming cost V 6 bases and J 6 bases; bases outside gene matches: 13. The CDR3 bases are TGTGCCAGCAGACCCCAGACAGGGTGGGGCCCTGAAGCTTTCTTT. Translating it yields CASRPQTGWGPEAFF.

This rearrangement joins TRBV5-1 to TRBJ2-3; 10 bases match TRBD1. With 6 bases clipped from V and 4 bases from J, the junction kept 8 bases outside the gene matches. The CDR3 spans 15 residues. CDR1 is SGHRS and CDR2 is YFSETQ in the germline V gene. CDR3 sequence (DNA): TGCGCCAGCACCTATGACAGGGGGCACGCAGATACGCAGTATTTT. It translates to CASTYDRGHADTQYF.

The V gene is TRBV6-5, the J gene TRBJ1-2, with 9 bases aligning to TRBD1. The V gene's germline CDR1 is MNHEY and CDR2 SVGAGI. The CDR3 spans 18 residues. Trimming removed 0 bases from V and 4 bases from J; junction bases left unmatched: 12. CDR3: CASSYSSTGGHRSYGYTF. The CDR3 DNA sequence: TGTGCCAGCAGTTACTCTTCGACAGGGGGTCACAGATCCTATGGCTACACCTTC.

In this sample, this clonotype turned up a few times. The genes are TRBV2 and TRBJ2-7; no firm D call. CDR1 and CDR2 (germline): SNHLY, FYNNEI. This CDR3 is built from 11 residues. Trimming cost V 6 bases and J 3 bases, with 6 bases left between them. The CDR3 nucleotides read TGTGCCAGCAGAGGATACTACGAGCAGTACTTC. Its translation is CASRGYYEQYF.

The V and J genes are TRBV20-1 and TRBJ1-1; 9 bases fit TRBD1. The CDR3 runs to 15 residues. V was clipped by 3 bases and J by 4 bases; unmatched bases: 9. CDR1 is DFQATT and CDR2 is SNEGSKA in the germline V gene (reference sequence). The CDR3 is CSARMSGTGSTEAFF. The CDR3, as DNA: TGCAGTGCTAGGATGTCCGGGACAGGGAGCACTGAAGCTTTCTTT.

This clonotype was counted only a few times. The rearrangement links TRBV7-9 to TRBJ2-7; 11 bases line up with TRBD1. Looked up from germline, CDR1 is SEHNR and CDR2 is FQNEAQ (reference sequence). Losses at the gene ends were 5 bases for V and 6 bases for J; bases not matched to a gene: 6. The CDR3 runs 14 residues. For the CDR3, the DNA is TGTGCCAGCAGCCTTGGACAGGGGGCGATCGAGCAGTACTTC. This codes for CASSLGQGAIEQYF.

This clonotype was observed at least ten times. In nucleotides, the CDR3 is TGCGCCAGCAGCCAAGTCCAGTTCAACACCGGGGAGCTGTTTTTT. The encoded protein is CASSQVQFNTGELFF. The gene calls are TRBV4-1 and TRBJ2-2; D gene uncertain. With 1 base removed from V and 2 bases from J, the gap between germline ends came to 8 bases. Germline V gene data show CDR1 as MGHRA and CDR2 as YSYEKL. CDR3 length equals 15 residues.

V and J are TRBV12-3 or TRBV12-4 and TRBJ1-5, with D uncertain. V was pared by 5 bases and J by 5 bases, with 13 bases between. There are 14 residues in the CDR3. CDR3 sequence: CASSPEGLDQPQHF. CDR3 DNA sequence: TGTGCCAGCAGTCCCGAGGGTCTGGATCAGCCCCAGCATTTT.